A selection of T cell receptor beta chains follows, all from one sample in a study of blood T cell repertoires in COVID-19. Repertoires were generated with immunoSEQ multiplex PCR, while TCRdb's copy carries only in-frame clones and drops some. The table records approximately 31,000 clones, 90% of them present only once. Sequencing was performed on peripheral blood. These receptors all come from a human donor in a cohort sampled during active COVID-19. The conserved cysteine and the conserved F or W are not part of the CDR3 here. The order of the fields is clone size, J gene, V gene, CDR3 protein. Size is omitted from some rows. Given values are once, few, many or a class for expanded clones.

abundance: .
j_gene: TRBJ2-1
v_gene: TRBV5-1
CDR3aa: ASSLLQGRGEQF

abundance: few
j_gene: TRBJ2-2
v_gene: TRBV7-2
CDR3aa: ASSRDWTNTGELF

abundance: .
j_gene: TRBJ1-4
v_gene: TRBV5-1
CDR3aa: ASSLNRVADISTAYNEKLF

abundance: .
j_gene: TRBJ1-5
v_gene: TRBV28
CDR3aa: ASSYGLRSNQPQH

abundance: .
j_gene: TRBJ1-1
v_gene: TRBV6-5
CDR3aa: ASTRTGGNTEAF

abundance: .
j_gene: TRBJ1-1
v_gene: TRBV9
CDR3aa: ASSVEGQGPAF

abundance: .
j_gene: TRBJ1-4
v_gene: TRBV9
CDR3aa: ASSAQGAWVEKLF

abundance: .
j_gene: TRBJ1-1
v_gene: TRBV2
CDR3aa: ASTAGENTEAF

abundance: .
j_gene: TRBJ1-1
v_gene: TRBV29-1
CDR3aa: SVFRTGLAEAF

abundance: .
j_gene: TRBJ2-7
v_gene: TRBV7-8
CDR3aa: ASSSPGTGKYEQY

abundance: .
j_gene: TRBJ2-5
v_gene: TRBV4-2
CDR3aa: ASSQDLRGETQY

abundance: .
j_gene: TRBJ1-2
v_gene: TRBV4-2
CDR3aa: ASSPTGEQRSYGYT

abundance: .
j_gene: TRBJ2-3
v_gene: TRBV19
CDR3aa: ASRGLALTDTQY

abundance: .
j_gene: TRBJ2-2
v_gene: TRBV19
CDR3aa: ASRLSGTWNTGELF

abundance: .
j_gene: TRBJ1-2
v_gene: TRBV7-2
CDR3aa: ASSLEGRGHGYT

abundance: .
j_gene: TRBJ2-3
v_gene: TRBV6-5
CDR3aa: ASSYSGRSTDTQY

abundance: .
j_gene: TRBJ2-7
v_gene: TRBV7-8
CDR3aa: ASSLAQGDEQY

abundance: .
j_gene: TRBJ2-7
v_gene: TRBV7-9
CDR3aa: ASSPRLAGVREQY

abundance: .
j_gene: TRBJ1-1
v_gene: TRBV19
CDR3aa: ASSIPGQGGTEAF

abundance: .
j_gene: TRBJ2-2
v_gene: TRBV28
CDR3aa: ASSPNSGDFTGELF

abundance: .
j_gene: TRBJ2-7
v_gene: TRBV10-3
CDR3aa: AISPGQGSYEQY

abundance: few
j_gene: TRBJ1-4
v_gene: TRBV27
CDR3aa: ASSSRGPDEKLF

abundance: .
j_gene: TRBJ1-4
v_gene: TRBV5-5
CDR3aa: ASSLDSYNEKLF

abundance: .
j_gene: TRBJ2-4
v_gene: TRBV27
CDR3aa: ASTDREAQNIQY

abundance: once
j_gene: TRBJ2-7
v_gene: TRBV6-5
CDR3aa: ASIRTGGPYEQY